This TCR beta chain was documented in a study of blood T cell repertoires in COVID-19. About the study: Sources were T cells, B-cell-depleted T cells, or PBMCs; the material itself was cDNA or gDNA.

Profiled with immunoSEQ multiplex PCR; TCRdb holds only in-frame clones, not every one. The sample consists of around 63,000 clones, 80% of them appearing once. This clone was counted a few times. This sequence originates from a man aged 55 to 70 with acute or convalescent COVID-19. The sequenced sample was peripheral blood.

Written as DNA, the CDR3 is TGTGCCAGCAGTCTAGGTAGGGAGGGTACTGAAGCTTTCTTT. As protein: CASSLGREGTEAFF. V usage is TRBV28 and J usage is TRBJ1-1; no reliable D call. There are 14 residues in the CDR3. CDR1 MDHEN and CDR2 SYDVKM come from the germline V gene. V lost 5 bases to trimming and J lost 5 bases, with 15 bases between them.